This T cell receptor (beta chain) was documented in a study of shared clonotypes between healthy human individuals. V lost 5 bases and J lost 6; bases outside the gene matches: 4. The germline gives CDR1 SGHNT, CDR2 YENEEA. CDR3 length: 15 amino acids. The data were produced by immunoSEQ multiplex PCR, yet TCRdb's version contains in-frame clones alone and is incomplete. The sample lists over 400,000 clones, 70% to 80% occurring once. Only one count was recorded for this clone. This TCR was sampled from a woman between 35 and 50 years old in good health. Some clones in this sample may be carry-over from other donors' samples. The sequenced sample was PBMCs. The V call is TRBV11-3, the J call TRBJ2-1, with TRBD2 matching over 13 bases. CDR3: CASSLGTSGVNEQFF. The DNA of the CDR3 is TGTGCCAGCAGCCTTGGGACTAGCGGGGTCAATGAGCAGTTCTTC.